This T cell receptor beta chain came from a study of cytotoxic CD8 clonotypes in ibrutinib-treated CLL. Study-level information: Partial response occurred in some 25 patients and complete response in 2; at median around 66 months, around 14 remained remitted and roughly 12 progressed.

V was cut by 5 bases and J by 5 bases, with 13 bases left in between. The CDR3 totals 14 residues. CDR1 is MNHEY and CDR2 is SMNVEV in the germline V gene (reference sequence). Sequenced by immunoSEQ multiplex PCR; TCRdb stores in-frame clones only, minus some. In the table there are more than 200,000 clones, 70% of which are singletons. Whole-study findings and limits: There were few public clonotypes, and on treatment they contracted or stayed stable.

With regard to this clone: Its antigen remains unknown.

This material consisted of PBMCs, taken after 24 months of ibrutinib treatment. The chain recombines TRBV27 with TRBJ2-1; D perhaps matches TRBD1 (5 bases). This sequence was found in a human donor with chronic lymphocytic leukemia. The CDR3 is CASSARGAHNEQFF. CDR3 nucleotide sequence: TGTGCCAGCAGTGCCCGTGGGGCGCACAATGAGCAGTTCTTC.